This T cell receptor beta chain originates from a study of blood T cell repertoires in COVID-19. Looking at the study overall: Samples representing acute and convalescent COVID-19 were sourced from the United States, Italy and Spain. The cDNA or gDNA used as material had been derived from T cells, B-cell-depleted T cells, or PBMCs.

CDR3 length: 11 residues. Germline V gene sequence: CDR1 SGHAT, CDR2 FQNNGV. Trimming pared 7 bases from V and 9 bases from J, leaving 10 bases between. In the original workflow: Reference gene primers were amplified, and this amplification served to estimate nucleated cell counts. The protocol was immunoSEQ multiplex PCR, while the TCRdb copy is restricted to in-frame clones and leaves out a portion. V and J calls and clone size are those listed in that table; D and trimming were worked out from the DNA. The sample comprises about 230,000 clones, 80% to 90% of which are singletons, and 7.5% rests with the top ten. The Seattle site enrolled patients during active infection and followed them longitudinally.

The receptor comes from an elderly woman with COVID-19, enrolled during active disease. Sequencing input: peripheral blood. This chain uses TRBV11-2 with TRBJ2-4; possibly TRBD2 for D (6 bases). DNA for the CDR3: TGTGCCAGCATGGGCGGGGTCATTCAGTACTTC. This encodes CASMGGVIQYF.